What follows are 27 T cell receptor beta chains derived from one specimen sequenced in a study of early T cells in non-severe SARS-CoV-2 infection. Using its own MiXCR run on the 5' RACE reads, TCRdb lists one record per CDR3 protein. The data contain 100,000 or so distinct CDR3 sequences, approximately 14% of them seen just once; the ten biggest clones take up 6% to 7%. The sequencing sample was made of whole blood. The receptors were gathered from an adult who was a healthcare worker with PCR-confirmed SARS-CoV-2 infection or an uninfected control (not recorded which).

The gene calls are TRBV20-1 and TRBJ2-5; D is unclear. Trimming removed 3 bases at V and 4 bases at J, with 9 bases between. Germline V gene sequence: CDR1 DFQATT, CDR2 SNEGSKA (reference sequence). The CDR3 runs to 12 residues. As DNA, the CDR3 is TGCAGTGCTAGCTTCCGGGCAGAGACCCAGTACTTC. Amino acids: CSASFRAETQYF.

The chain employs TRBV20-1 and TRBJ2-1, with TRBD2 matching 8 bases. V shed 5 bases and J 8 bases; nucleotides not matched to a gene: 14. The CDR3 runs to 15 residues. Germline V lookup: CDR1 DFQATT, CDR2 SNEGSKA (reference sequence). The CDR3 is CSAHHPRTSIDEQFF. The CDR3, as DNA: TGCAGTGCTCACCACCCCCGGACTAGCATCGATGAGCAGTTCTTC.

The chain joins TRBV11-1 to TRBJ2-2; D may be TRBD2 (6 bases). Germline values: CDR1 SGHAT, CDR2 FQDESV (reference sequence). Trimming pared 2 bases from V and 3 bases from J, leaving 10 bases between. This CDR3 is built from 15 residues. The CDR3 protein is CASSLQAGHTGELFF. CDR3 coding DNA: TGTGCCAGCAGCTTACAAGCGGGTCACACCGGGGAGCTGTTTTTT.

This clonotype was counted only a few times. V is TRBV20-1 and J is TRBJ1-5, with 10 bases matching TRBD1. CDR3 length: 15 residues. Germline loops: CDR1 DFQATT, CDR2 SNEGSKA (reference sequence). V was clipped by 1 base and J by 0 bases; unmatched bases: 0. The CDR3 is CSARGTGGSNQPQHF. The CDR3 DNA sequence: TGCAGTGCTAGAGGGACAGGGGGTAGCAATCAGCCCCAGCATTTT.

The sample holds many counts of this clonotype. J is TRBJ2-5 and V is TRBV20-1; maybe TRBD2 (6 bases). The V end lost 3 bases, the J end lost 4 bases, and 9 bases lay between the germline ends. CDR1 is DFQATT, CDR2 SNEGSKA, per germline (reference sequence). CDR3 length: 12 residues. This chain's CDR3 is CSASGSIETQYF. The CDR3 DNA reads TGCAGTGCTAGCGGGAGTATAGAGACCCAGTACTTC.

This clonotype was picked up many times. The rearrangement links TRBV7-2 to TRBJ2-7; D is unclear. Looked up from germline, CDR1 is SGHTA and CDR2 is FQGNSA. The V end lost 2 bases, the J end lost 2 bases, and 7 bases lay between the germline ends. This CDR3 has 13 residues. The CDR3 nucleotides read TGTGCCAGCAGCTTATTTATAACCTACGAGCAGTACTTC. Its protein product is CASSLFITYEQYF.

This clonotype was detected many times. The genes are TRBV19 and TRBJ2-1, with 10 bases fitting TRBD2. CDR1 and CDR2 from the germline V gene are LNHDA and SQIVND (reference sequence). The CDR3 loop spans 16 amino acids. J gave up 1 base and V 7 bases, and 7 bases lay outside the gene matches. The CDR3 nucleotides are TGTGCCAGTAAACGGGGTAGCGGGAGGTCCTACAATGAGCAGTTCTTC. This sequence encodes CASKRGSGRSYNEQFF. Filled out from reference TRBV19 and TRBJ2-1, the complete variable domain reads DGGITQSPKYLFRKEGQNVTLSCEQNLNHDAMYWYRQDPGQGLRLIYYSQIVNDFQKGDIAEGYSVSREKKESFPLTVTSAQKNPTAFYLCASKRGSGRSYNEQFFGPGTRLTVL.

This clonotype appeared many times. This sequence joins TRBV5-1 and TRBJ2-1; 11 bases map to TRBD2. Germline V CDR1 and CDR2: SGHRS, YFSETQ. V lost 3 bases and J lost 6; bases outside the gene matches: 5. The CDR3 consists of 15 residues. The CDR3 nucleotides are TGCGCCAGCAGCTATACTAGCGGGAGTACCAATGAGCAGTTCTTC. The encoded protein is CASSYTSGSTNEQFF.

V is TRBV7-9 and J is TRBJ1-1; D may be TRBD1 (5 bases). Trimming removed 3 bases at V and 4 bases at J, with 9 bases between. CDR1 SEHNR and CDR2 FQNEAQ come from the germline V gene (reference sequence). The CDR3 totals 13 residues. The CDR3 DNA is TGTGCCAGCAGCTTCTTGGGGGGCACTGAAGCTTTCTTT. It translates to CASSFLGGTEAFF. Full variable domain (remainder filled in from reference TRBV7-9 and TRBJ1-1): DTGVSQNPRHKITKRGQNVTFRCDPISEHNRLYWYRQTLGQGPEFLTYFQNEAQLEKSRLLSDRFSAERPKGSFSTLEIQRTEQGDSAMYLCASSFLGGTEAFFGQGTRLTVV.

For the CDR3, the DNA is TGTGCCAGCAGAGGGATCACCGGGACAGGGGAAGAGACCCAGTACTTC. It translates to CASRGITGTGEETQYF. The chain is built from TRBV28 and TRBJ2-5, with 10 bases matching TRBD1. Germline V gives CDR1 MDHEN, CDR2 SYDVKM. With 6 bases clipped from V and 3 bases from J, the junction kept 10 bases outside the gene matches. CDR3 length: 16 residues. Together with reference TRBV28 and TRBJ2-5, the CDR3 gives the full variable domain: DVKVTQSSRYLVKRTGEKVFLECVQDMDHENMFWYRQDPGLGLRLIYFSYDVKMKEKGDIPEGYSVSREKKERFSLILESASTNQTSMYLCASRGITGTGEETQYFGPGTRLLVL.

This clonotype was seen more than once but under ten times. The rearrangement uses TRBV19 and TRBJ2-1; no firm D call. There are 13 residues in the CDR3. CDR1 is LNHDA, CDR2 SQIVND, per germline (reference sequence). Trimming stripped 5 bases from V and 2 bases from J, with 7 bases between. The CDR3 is CASSFRAYNEQFF. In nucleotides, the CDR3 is TGTGCCAGTAGTTTCCGAGCCTACAATGAGCAGTTCTTC.

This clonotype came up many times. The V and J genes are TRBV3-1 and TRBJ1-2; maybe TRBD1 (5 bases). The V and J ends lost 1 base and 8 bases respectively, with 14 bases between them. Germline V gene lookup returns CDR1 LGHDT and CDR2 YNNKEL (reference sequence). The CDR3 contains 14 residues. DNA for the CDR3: TGTGCCAGCAGCCAAGCTCAGGGAGTGGGAGGCTACACCTTC. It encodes CASSQAQGVGGYTF.

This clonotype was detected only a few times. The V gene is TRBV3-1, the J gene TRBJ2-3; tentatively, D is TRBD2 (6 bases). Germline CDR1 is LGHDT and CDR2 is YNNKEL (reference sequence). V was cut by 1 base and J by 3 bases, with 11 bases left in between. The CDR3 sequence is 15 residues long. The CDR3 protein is CASSQGPLATDTQYF. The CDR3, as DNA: TGTGCCAGCAGCCAAGGTCCCCTAGCGACAGATACGCAGTATTTT.

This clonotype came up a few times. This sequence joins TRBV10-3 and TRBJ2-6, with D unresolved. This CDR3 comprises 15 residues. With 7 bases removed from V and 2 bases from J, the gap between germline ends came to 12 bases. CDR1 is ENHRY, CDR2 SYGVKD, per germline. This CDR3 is CAIKNSATGANVLTF. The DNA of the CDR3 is TGTGCCATCAAGAACTCGGCTACTGGGGCCAACGTCCTGACTTTC.

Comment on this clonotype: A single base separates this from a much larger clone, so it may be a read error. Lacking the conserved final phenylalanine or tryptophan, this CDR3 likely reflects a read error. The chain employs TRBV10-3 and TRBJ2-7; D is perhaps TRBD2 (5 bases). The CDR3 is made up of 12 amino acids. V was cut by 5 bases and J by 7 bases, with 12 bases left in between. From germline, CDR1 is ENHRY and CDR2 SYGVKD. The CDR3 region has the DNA TGTGCCATCAGTCCGGCAAGGAGGGAGCAGTACTCC. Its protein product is CAISPARREQYS.

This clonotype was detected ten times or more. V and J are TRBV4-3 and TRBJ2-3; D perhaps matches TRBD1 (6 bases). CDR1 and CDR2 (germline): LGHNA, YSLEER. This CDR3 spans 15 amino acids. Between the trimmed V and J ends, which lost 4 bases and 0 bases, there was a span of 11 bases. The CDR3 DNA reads TGCGCCAGCAGCCTTAGGACAGTCAGCACAGATACGCAGTATTTT. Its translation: CASSLRTVSTDTQYF.

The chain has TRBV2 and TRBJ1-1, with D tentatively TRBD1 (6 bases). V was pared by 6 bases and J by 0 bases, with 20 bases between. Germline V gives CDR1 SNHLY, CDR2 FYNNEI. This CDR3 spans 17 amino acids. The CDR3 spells CASSPRTEGFMNTEAFF. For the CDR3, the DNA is TGTGCCAGCAGCCCCAGGACAGAAGGATTTATGAACACTGAAGCTTTCTTT.

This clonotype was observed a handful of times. The chain's CDR3 is CASSPRGVYEQYF. CDR3 sequence (DNA): TGTGCCAGCAGCCCACGCGGGGTATACGAGCAGTACTTC. This chain links TRBV12-3 or TRBV12-4 with TRBJ2-7; a weak D match, TRBD2 (6 bases). The CDR3 extends over 13 amino acids. V lost 6 bases to trimming and J lost 4 bases, with 13 bases between them.

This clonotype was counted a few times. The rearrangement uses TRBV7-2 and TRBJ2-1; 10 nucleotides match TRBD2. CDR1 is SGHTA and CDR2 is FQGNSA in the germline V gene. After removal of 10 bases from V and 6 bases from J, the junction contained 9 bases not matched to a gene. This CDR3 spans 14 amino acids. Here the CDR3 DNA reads TGTGCCACCGCGCTGCGGACTAGCGGCAATGAGCAGTTCTTC. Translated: CATALRTSGNEQFF.

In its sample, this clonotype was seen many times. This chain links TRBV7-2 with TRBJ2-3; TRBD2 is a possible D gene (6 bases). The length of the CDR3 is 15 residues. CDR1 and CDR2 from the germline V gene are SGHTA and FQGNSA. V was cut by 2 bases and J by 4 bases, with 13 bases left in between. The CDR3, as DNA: TGTGCCAGCAGCTTAATGGGGGGTCCTTCAGATACGCAGTATTTT. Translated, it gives CASSLMGGPSDTQYF.

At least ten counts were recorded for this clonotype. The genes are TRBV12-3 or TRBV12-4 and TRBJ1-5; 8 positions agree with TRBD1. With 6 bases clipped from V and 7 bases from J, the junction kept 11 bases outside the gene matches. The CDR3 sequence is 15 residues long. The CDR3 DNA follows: TGTGCCAGCAGAGGACAGGGAGGGCCAGGGCAGCCCCAGCATTTT. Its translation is CASRGQGGPGQPQHF.

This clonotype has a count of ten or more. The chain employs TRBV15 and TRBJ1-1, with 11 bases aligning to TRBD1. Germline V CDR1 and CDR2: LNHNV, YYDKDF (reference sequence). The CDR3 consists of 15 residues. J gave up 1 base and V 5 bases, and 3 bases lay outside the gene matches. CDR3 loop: CATSRDRGANTEAFF. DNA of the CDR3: TGTGCCACCAGCCGGGACAGGGGGGCGAACACTGAAGCTTTCTTT.

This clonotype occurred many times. The CDR3 reads CASSLLQANIPGANVLTF. The DNA of the CDR3 is TGTGCCAGCAGCTTATTGCAGGCCAATATCCCTGGGGCCAACGTCCTGACTTTC. The genes are TRBV7-2 and TRBJ2-6; D not resolved. The CDR3 length is 18 residues. Germline-derived CDR1 and CDR2 are SGHTA and FQGNSA. Trimming pared 2 bases from V and 2 bases from J, leaving 16 bases between.

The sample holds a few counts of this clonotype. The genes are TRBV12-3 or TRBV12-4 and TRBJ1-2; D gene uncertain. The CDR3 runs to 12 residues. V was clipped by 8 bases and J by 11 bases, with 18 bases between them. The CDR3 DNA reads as TGTGCCAGCTCCTACCAAGCGGGGATTTACACCTTC. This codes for CASSYQAGIYTF.

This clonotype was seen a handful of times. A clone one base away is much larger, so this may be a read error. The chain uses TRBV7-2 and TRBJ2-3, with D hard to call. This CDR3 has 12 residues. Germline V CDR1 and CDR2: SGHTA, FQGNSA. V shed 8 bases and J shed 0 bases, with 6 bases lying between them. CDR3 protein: CASGASTDTQYF. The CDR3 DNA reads TGTGCCAGCGGCGCGAGCACAGATACGCAGTATTTT.

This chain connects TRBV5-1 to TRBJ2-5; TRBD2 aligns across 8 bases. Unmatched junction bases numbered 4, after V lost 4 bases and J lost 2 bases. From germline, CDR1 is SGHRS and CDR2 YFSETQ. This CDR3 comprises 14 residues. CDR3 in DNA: TGCGCCAGCAGCGGTACTAGCGGTCAAGAGACCCAGTACTTC. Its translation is CASSGTSGQETQYF.

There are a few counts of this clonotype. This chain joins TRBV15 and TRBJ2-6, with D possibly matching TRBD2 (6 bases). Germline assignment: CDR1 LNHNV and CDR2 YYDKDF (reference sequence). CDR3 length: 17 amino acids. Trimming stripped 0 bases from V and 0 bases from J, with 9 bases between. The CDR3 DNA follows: TGTGCCACCAGCAGAGATGCCGGGAGCTCTGGGGCCAACGTCCTGACTTTC. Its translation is CATSRDAGSSGANVLTF.